These 29 T cell receptor beta chains were all obtained from the same sample, sequenced in a study of beta chain features in type 1 diabetes. Investigators reverse transcribed all isolated RNA, so they sequenced expressed TCRB transcripts. The data were produced by immunoSEQ multiplex PCR, yet TCRdb's version contains in-frame clones alone and is incomplete. This table holds some 180,000 clones, more than 10% found once. Sequenced sample: central memory CD4+ T cells from blood. These receptors were obtained from a woman between 18 and 29 years old in good health.

This chain joins TRBV6-6 and TRBJ2-7; a possible D gene is TRBD1 (6 bases). The V end was cut by 5 bases, the J end by 3 bases, with 14 bases between. The CDR3 has 14 residues. Germline CDR1 is MNHNY and CDR2 is SVGAGI (reference sequence). CDR3 in DNA: TGTGCCAGCAGTGCCGGGACACAGAACTACGAGCAGTACTTC. It yields the protein CASSAGTQNYEQYF.

The chain links TRBV5-1 to TRBJ2-7; the match to TRBD1 covers 7 bases. This CDR3 is 14 amino acids long. Per germline, CDR1 SGHRS and CDR2 YFSETQ. With 0 bases clipped from V and 7 bases from J, the junction kept 7 bases outside the gene matches. The CDR3 region is CASSLGDRAREQYF. The CDR3 nucleotides are TGCGCCAGCAGCTTGGGCGACAGGGCTCGGGAGCAGTACTTC.

The genes are TRBV5-4 and TRBJ1-2, with 8 bases that match TRBD1. Germline values: CDR1 SGHNT, CDR2 YYREEE (reference sequence). Trimming removed 4 bases from V and 6 bases from J; junction bases left unmatched: 8. The CDR3 has 14 amino acids. The CDR3: CASSHDRGRDGYTF. For the CDR3, the DNA is TGTGCCAGCAGCCATGACAGGGGTAGGGATGGCTACACCTTC.

Regarding this clone: Within the sample, other DNA sequences also encode this same CDR3. The V and J genes are TRBV28 and TRBJ2-5, with 12 bases aligning to TRBD2. Germline assignment: CDR1 MDHEN and CDR2 SYDVKM. This CDR3 has 15 amino acids. The V segment lost 3 bases and the J segment 1 base; nucleotides outside the gene matches: 0. The DNA for the CDR3 is TGTGCCAGCAGTTTGACTAGCGGGGGCCAAGAGACCCAGTACTTC. This codes for CASSLTSGGQETQYF.

This clone showed up just a few times. CDR3 nucleotides: TGCGCCAGCAGCTTTCAACAGGGAACAAATGAAAAACTGTTTTTT. The encoded protein is CASSFQQGTNEKLFF. The chain is built from TRBV5-1 and TRBJ1-4; possible D gene TRBD1, 6 bases. This CDR3 spans 15 amino acids. Trimming removed 2 bases at V and 5 bases at J, with 13 bases between. CDR1 SGHRS and CDR2 YFSETQ come from the germline V gene. Full variable domain (missing parts from reference TRBV5-1 and TRBJ1-4): KAGVTQTPRYLIKTRGQQVTLSCSPISGHRSVSWYQQTPGQGLQFLFEYFSETQRNKGNFPGRFSGRQFSNSRSEMNVSTLELGDSALYLCASSFQQGTNEKLFFGSGTQLSVL.

This clone turned up a few times. Other nucleotide sequences from this sample produce the same CDR3. V and J are TRBV18 and TRBJ1-1; TRBD1 matches 7 bases. Trimming cost V 3 bases and J 4 bases; bases outside gene matches: 5. The CDR3 runs 14 residues. The germline CDR1 and CDR2 sequences are KGHSH and LQKENI. The CDR3 loop reads CASSPRQGSTEAFF. CDR3 DNA sequence: TGTGCCAGCTCACCCCGACAGGGTAGCACTGAAGCTTTCTTT.

The chain is built from TRBV7-9 and TRBJ2-5; a weak D match, TRBD1 (6 bases). Trimming stripped 3 bases from V and 3 bases from J, with 11 bases between. The germline V gene has CDR1 SEHNR and CDR2 FQNEAQ (reference sequence). The CDR3 runs 14 residues. Here the CDR3 reads CASSFGQTKETQYF. In nucleotides, the CDR3 is TGTGCCAGCAGCTTTGGACAGACTAAAGAGACCCAGTACTTC.

J is TRBJ2-1 and V is TRBV7-9; TRBD2 matches 15 bases. Germline CDR1 reads SEHNR; CDR2 reads FQNEAQ (reference sequence). The CDR3 runs to 15 residues. The V gene end was trimmed by 5 bases and the J gene end by 10 bases; junction bases not matched to a gene: 6. The CDR3 is CASSRTSGRAREQFF. The CDR3 bases are TGTGCCAGCAGCCGGACTAGCGGGAGGGCCAGGGAGCAGTTCTTC. The whole variable domain, filled in from reference TRBV7-9 and TRBJ2-1, reads DTGVSQNPRHKITKRGQNVTFRCDPISEHNRLYWYRQTLGQGPEFLTYFQNEAQLEKSRLLSDRFSAERPKGSFSTLEIQRTEQGDSAMYLCASSRTSGRAREQFFGPGTRLTVL.

In its sample, this clone was seen a few times. The chain combines TRBV6-6 with TRBJ2-1; D remains ambiguous. V gave up 6 bases and J gave up 7 bases, with 13 bases separating them. This CDR3 is built from 13 residues. Germline-derived CDR1 and CDR2 are MNHNY and SVGAGI (reference sequence). As DNA, the CDR3 is TGTGCCAGCAGATTCCTTACCGAGAATGAGCAGTTCTTC. This codes for CASRFLTENEQFF.

In this sample, this clone turned up a few times. This same CDR3 is encoded by further DNA sequences in the sample. J is TRBJ2-7 and V is TRBV5-1; the match to TRBD2 covers 9 bases. Trimming removed 4 bases from V and 2 bases from J; junction bases left unmatched: 4. This CDR3 has 14 residues. Per germline, CDR1 SGHRS and CDR2 YFSETQ. The CDR3 sequence: CASSPRTSAYEQYF. In DNA form, the CDR3 reads TGCGCCAGCAGCCCCAGGACTAGCGCCTACGAGCAGTACTTC.

The J gene is TRBJ1-2, the V gene TRBV5-1, with 8 bases aligning to TRBD1. The CDR3 has 15 residues. CDR1 and CDR2 from the germline V gene are SGHRS and YFSETQ. Trimming at V came to 0 bases and at J to 3 bases, leaving 4 bases not matched to a gene. The CDR3 is CASSLDWTGYYGYTF. CDR3 sequence (DNA): TGCGCCAGCAGCTTGGATTGGACAGGGTACTATGGCTACACCTTC. The entire variable domain, with the rest obtained from reference TRBV5-1 and TRBJ1-2, is as follows: KAGVTQTPRYLIKTRGQQVTLSCSPISGHRSVSWYQQTPGQGLQFLFEYFSETQRNKGNFPGRFSGRQFSNSRSEMNVSTLELGDSALYLCASSLDWTGYYGYTFGSGTRLTVV.

The V gene is TRBV15, the J gene TRBJ1-1, with 8 positions matching TRBD1. The J segment lost 1 base and the V segment lost 3 bases, leaving 4 bases of the junction unmatched. The CDR3 consists of 15 residues. Germline lookup yields CDR1 LNHNV and CDR2 YYDKDF (reference sequence). The CDR3 loop is CATSRIGQGNTEAFF. The CDR3, as DNA: TGTGCCACCAGCAGGATAGGACAGGGGAACACTGAAGCTTTCTTT.

J is TRBJ2-2 and V is TRBV27; 7 nucleotides match TRBD1. After removal of 7 bases from V and 5 bases from J, the junction contained 7 bases not matched to a gene. Germline V gene data show CDR1 as MNHEY and CDR2 as SMNVEV (reference sequence). CDR3 size: 14 residues. CDR3 sequence: CASTRQGVTGELFF. CDR3 nucleotides: TGTGCCAGCACCAGGCAGGGGGTGACCGGGGAGCTGTTTTTT.

V gene TRBV28 combines with J gene TRBJ2-7; possible D gene TRBD2, 5 bases. Per the germline V gene, CDR1 is MDHEN and CDR2 is SYDVKM. The ends were cut back, 6 bases at V and 0 bases at J, with 18 bases in the middle. The CDR3 runs 16 residues. In DNA, the CDR3 is TGTGCCAGCAGCTTTATCAAACAGCGGAGCTCCTACGAGCAGTACTTC. It specifies CASSFIKQRSSYEQYF.

V is TRBV7-3 and J is TRBJ2-7; 7 bases map to TRBD2. The CDR3 is 14 residues long. Trimming cost V 2 bases and J 6 bases; bases outside gene matches: 7. CDR1 is SGHTA, CDR2 FQGTGA, per germline. The chain's CDR3 is CASSLGDYKVEQYF. As DNA, the CDR3 is TGTGCCAGCAGCTTAGGGGACTATAAAGTCGAGCAGTACTTC.

The chain links TRBV7-2 to TRBJ2-2; 7 nucleotides match TRBD2. This CDR3 contains 16 residues. V trimming: 0 bases; J trimming: 3 bases; junction bases outside the gene matches: 4. CDR1 is SGHTA, CDR2 FQGNSA, per germline. CDR3: CASSLAPGGYTGELFF. DNA for the CDR3: TGTGCCAGCAGCTTAGCACCGGGAGGCTACACCGGGGAGCTGTTTTTT.

The chain links TRBV7-9 to TRBJ1-1; the D is unclear. V was pared by 2 bases and J by 2 bases, with 9 bases between. Germline lookup yields CDR1 SEHNR and CDR2 FQNEAQ (reference sequence). This CDR3 spans 14 amino acids. The CDR3 is CASSLIQSNTEAFF. DNA for the CDR3: TGTGCCAGCAGCTTAATACAGAGTAACACTGAAGCTTTCTTT. Using reference TRBV7-9 and TRBJ1-1 for the parts outside the CDR3, the full variable domain is DTGVSQNPRHKITKRGQNVTFRCDPISEHNRLYWYRQTLGQGPEFLTYFQNEAQLEKSRLLSDRFSAERPKGSFSTLEIQRTEQGDSAMYLCASSLIQSNTEAFFGQGTRLTVV.

This sequence joins TRBV7-8 and TRBJ2-5; 10 bases are shared with TRBD2. The CDR3 runs 14 residues. The germline V gene has CDR1 SGHVS and CDR2 FQNEAQ. J was trimmed by 3 bases and V by 2 bases; bases with no gene match: 0. The chain's CDR3 is CASSLLAGEETQYF. The CDR3 DNA reads TGTGCCAGCAGCTTACTAGCGGGGGAAGAGACCCAGTACTTC.

This clone was seen only a few times. V and J are TRBV29-1 and TRBJ2-7; 10 bases agree with TRBD2. V trimming: 6 bases; J trimming: 2 bases; junction bases outside the gene matches: 7. Germline V gene sequence: CDR1 SQVTM, CDR2 ANQGSEA. CDR3 length: 14 residues. Here the CDR3 reads CSVVSGRAPYEQYF. Here the CDR3 DNA reads TGCAGCGTGGTAAGCGGGAGGGCCCCCTACGAGCAGTACTTC.

The table lists this clone with many counts. CDR3 amino acids: CASSYSGREQFF. The CDR3 DNA reads TGTGCCAGCAGCTACTCTGGGAGAGAGCAGTTCTTC. The chain carries TRBV5-4 and TRBJ2-1; a weak D match, TRBD2 (5 bases). V lost 3 bases, J lost 10 bases, and 11 bases lay in between. The CDR3 length is 12 residues. Germline CDR1 is SGHNT and CDR2 is YYREEE (reference sequence). The full variable domain, its missing parts supplied by reference TRBV5-4 and TRBJ2-1, is ETGVTQSPTHLIKTRGQQVTLRCSSQSGHNTVSWYQQALGQGPQFIFQYYREEENGRGNFPPRFSGLQFPNYSSELNVNALELDDSALYLCASSYSGREQFFGPGTRLTVL.

The chain combines TRBV7-2 with TRBJ1-1; no reliable D call. V lost 5 bases and J lost 1, with 8 bases in between. The CDR3 is 13 amino acids. CDR1 SGHTA and CDR2 FQGNSA come from the germline V gene. In nucleotides, the CDR3 is TGTGCCAGCAGCCGAACAAGGAACACTGAAGCTTTCTTT. Residues: CASSRTRNTEAFF.

This clone was counted a few times. The chain combines TRBV7-2 with TRBJ2-1; 9 nucleotides match TRBD2. The CDR3 extends over 16 amino acids. Germline trimming cut 3 bases from V and 8 bases from J; bases unmatched to any gene: 11. The germline CDR1 and CDR2 sequences are SGHTA and FQGNSA. CDR3 region: CASSLGTGTSLDEQFF. CDR3 coding DNA: TGTGCCAGCAGCTTGGGAACCGGGACTAGCCTAGATGAGCAGTTCTTC. Full variable domain (rest looked up from reference TRBV7-2 and TRBJ2-1): GAGVSQSPSNKVTEKGKDVELRCDPISGHTALYWYRQSLGQGLEFLIYFQGNSAPDKSGLPSDRFSAERTGGSVSTLTIQRTQQEDSAVYLCASSLGTGTSLDEQFFGPGTRLTVL.

This clone was seen only a few times. The rearrangement joins TRBV14 to TRBJ2-1; 7 nucleotides agree with TRBD1. This CDR3 region has 14 residues. Germline loops: CDR1 SGHDN, CDR2 FVKESK. With 4 bases clipped from V and 10 bases from J, the junction kept 10 bases outside the gene matches. CDR3 protein: CASSLNRGRREQFF. CDR3 in DNA: TGTGCCAGCAGCCTGAACAGGGGAAGGAGGGAGCAGTTCTTC. Combining the CDR3 with reference TRBV14 and TRBJ2-1 gives the whole variable domain EAGVTQFPSHSVIEKGQTVTLRCDPISGHDNLYWYRRVMGKEIKFLLHFVKESKQDESGMPNNRFLAERTGGTYSTLKVQPAELEDSGVYFCASSLNRGRREQFFGPGTRLTVL.

This chain connects TRBV2 to TRBJ2-1; possibly TRBD1 for D (5 bases). The CDR3 has 16 amino acids. CDR1 SNHLY and CDR2 FYNNEI come from the germline V gene. V lost 8 bases, J lost 2 bases, and 19 bases lay in between. CDR3: CASDAKQANAYNEQFF. As DNA, the CDR3 is TGTGCCAGCGATGCCAAACAGGCGAACGCCTACAATGAGCAGTTCTTC.

The J gene is TRBJ2-3, the V gene TRBV29-1; D possibly corresponds to TRBD2 (5 bases). The CDR3 runs 13 residues. Deletions cut 3 bases from V and 2 bases from J, with 9 bases between. Germline V gene sequence: CDR1 SQVTM, CDR2 ANQGSEA. The CDR3 reads CSVDEGITDTQYF. CDR3 DNA sequence: TGCAGCGTTGACGAGGGAATCACAGATACGCAGTATTTT.

The J gene is TRBJ2-5, the V gene TRBV20-1; no clear D. Trimming shortened V by 4 bases and J by 5 bases, and 8 bases separated the two germline ends. The CDR3 is made up of 11 amino acids. The germline V gene encodes CDR1 DFQATT and CDR2 SNEGSKA (reference sequence). The CDR3 nucleotides read TGCAGTGCTAACCAACGGGAGACCCAGTACTTC. Residues: CSANQRETQYF.

This chain links TRBV2 with TRBJ2-4, with 10 bases lining up with TRBD1. The CDR3 sequence is 16 residues long. Germline V gene sequence: CDR1 SNHLY, CDR2 FYNNEI. V gave up 4 bases and J gave up 3 bases; unmatched junction bases: 6. The chain's CDR3 is CASSGARTGGKNIQYF. The CDR3 DNA sequence: TGTGCCAGCAGTGGGGCGCGGACAGGGGGCAAAAACATTCAGTACTTC.

The chain carries TRBV7-6 and TRBJ2-3; no firm D call. The V and J ends lost 6 bases and 4 bases respectively, with 11 bases between them. CDR1 is SGHVS, CDR2 FNYEAQ, per germline. CDR3 length: 13 amino acids. Here the CDR3 DNA reads TGTGCCAGCAGTAGATCACCTCCAGATACGCAGTATTTT. Translation: CASSRSPPDTQYF.

This clone was counted a few times. The genes are TRBV7-2 and TRBJ2-5; TRBD2 aligns across 7 bases. The V gene end was trimmed by 5 bases and the J gene end by 7 bases; junction bases not matched to a gene: 7. The germline gives CDR1 SGHTA, CDR2 FQGNSA. This CDR3 is built from 13 residues. The CDR3 here is CASSPEREGTQYF. The CDR3 DNA follows: TGTGCCAGCAGCCCAGAGCGGGAAGGGACCCAGTACTTC. The whole variable domain, filled in from reference TRBV7-2 and TRBJ2-5, reads GAGVSQSPSNKVTEKGKDVELRCDPISGHTALYWYRQSLGQGLEFLIYFQGNSAPDKSGLPSDRFSAERTGGSVSTLTIQRTQQEDSAVYLCASSPEREGTQYFGPGTRLLVL.